One and the same sample provided the 25 T cell receptor beta chains below, sequenced in a study of blood T cells in healthy people across ages (dated by TCRdb to 2015 to 2017). Libraries were prepared through 5' RACE. The instrument was an Illumina HiSeq 2500. A second PCR of 7 to 11 cycles was performed with a sample-barcoded 5' primer and a J-beta primer mix. TCRdb took the public reads, trimmed them with fastp at Q25, ran MiXCR for clone calling and kept in-frame beta chains. Entries that share a CDR3 protein sequence are merged under the most common genes and DNA. In all, the sample holds about 1.6 million distinct CDR3 sequences, and 34% of those were seen once. The ten largest clones represent 11% of the sample. The source material was blood. Source of these receptors: a woman aged 30 to 39 in good health.

This clonotype was detected only a few times. The chain links TRBV6-2 or TRBV6-3 to TRBJ2-7, with 7 bases fitting TRBD2. The CDR3 is 15 amino acids. Germline-derived CDR1 and CDR2 are MNHEY and SVGEGT. Trimming took 7 bases from V and 2 from J; bases not matched to a gene: 11. The CDR3 sequence: CASTKREEGTYEQYF. The CDR3 region has the DNA TGTGCCAGCACCAAACGGGAGGAAGGCACCTACGAGCAGTACTTC.

The rearrangement links TRBV29-1 to TRBJ2-3; D is ambiguous. The V gene's germline CDR1 is SQVTM and CDR2 ANQGSEA. This CDR3 has 15 residues. Deletions cut 6 bases from V and 1 base from J, with 17 bases between. Here the CDR3 reads CSVIFLVPRTDTQYF. The DNA of the CDR3 is TGCAGCGTCATTTTCCTAGTTCCCCGCACAGATACGCAGTATTTT.

The CDR3, as DNA: TGTGCCAGCAGCCCCTGGGACGTAGAGACCCAGTACTTC. It yields the protein CASSPWDVETQYF. The rearrangement joins TRBV11-2 to TRBJ2-5, with D tentatively TRBD1 or TRBD2 (5 bases each). This CDR3 is built from 13 residues. V gave up 5 bases and J gave up 4 bases, with 11 bases separating them. Germline V gene data show CDR1 as SGHAT and CDR2 as FQNNGV.

The chain carries TRBV25-1 and TRBJ2-7; a possible D gene is TRBD1 (6 bases). The CDR3 totals 14 residues. Trimming left V 5 bases short and J 2 bases short, with 13 bases between. Germline CDR1 and CDR2: MGHDK and SYGVNS. The CDR3: CASSFRDKAYEQYF. The CDR3 region has the DNA TGTGCCAGCAGTTTTCGGGACAAGGCCTACGAGCAGTACTTC.

The chain is built from TRBV5-1 and TRBJ2-3; TRBD2 matches 8 bases. This CDR3 region has 15 residues. Germline V CDR1 and CDR2: SGHRS, YFSETQ. With V trimmed by 2 bases and J by 2 bases, 4 bases remained unmatched. The CDR3 protein is CASSFGGGNTDTQYF. The CDR3 nucleotides are TGCGCCAGCAGCTTTGGCGGGGGGAACACAGATACGCAGTATTTT.

The rearrangement links TRBV18 to TRBJ1-4; D is possibly TRBD1 (6 bases). This CDR3 is built from 13 residues. Deletions cut 1 base from V and 15 bases from J, with 15 bases between. Germline lookup yields CDR1 KGHSH and CDR2 LQKENI. DNA of the CDR3: TGTGCCAGCTCACCACGAGGAGGGGGGCAATTGTTTTTT. It yields the protein CASSPRGGGQLFF.

V is TRBV7-6 and J is TRBJ2-5, with a possible D match to TRBD1 (5 bases). Germline V gene data show CDR1 as SGHVS and CDR2 as FNYEAQ. V was cut by 2 bases and J by 3 bases, with 16 bases left in between. CDR3 length: 16 residues. The CDR3 DNA follows: TGTGCCAGCAGCTTAAGTCGACAGCTTGGAAAAGAGACCCAGTACTTC. Its translation: CASSLSRQLGKETQYF.

Only a few counts were recorded for this clonotype. The chain employs TRBV10-2 and TRBJ1-2; D ambiguous. This CDR3 contains 12 residues. The ends were cut back, 6 bases at V and 8 bases at J, with 13 bases in the middle. CDR1 and CDR2 from the germline V gene are WSHSY and SAAADI. The chain's CDR3 is CASRSEVDGYTF. Written as DNA, the CDR3 is TGCGCCAGCAGGTCGGAGGTGGACGGCTACACCTTC.

The rearrangement joins TRBV20-1 to TRBJ2-5; 11 bases are shared with TRBD1. The germline V gene has CDR1 DFQATT and CDR2 SNEGSKA (reference sequence). With 2 bases clipped from V and 11 bases from J, the junction kept 13 bases outside the gene matches. The CDR3 is made up of 15 amino acids. CDR3 bases: TGCAGTGCTAGACTATTTGCCGGGACAGGGGGTGAGCAGTACTTC. Its translation is CSARLFAGTGGEQYF.

This clonotype was seen more than once but under ten times. The J gene is TRBJ2-3, the V gene TRBV21-1; the table's D call TRBD1 went unverified against the DNA. TRBV21-1 is listed as a pseudogene. This CDR3 contains 16 residues. As DNA, the CDR3 is TGTGCCAGCAGCAAAGTTTCGACAGAAAGCACAGATACGCAGTATTTT. Translation: CASSKVSTESTDTQYF.

The chain has TRBV20-1 and TRBJ2-1; D gene unclear. The CDR3 extends over 12 amino acids. Germline values: CDR1 DFQATT, CDR2 SNEGSKA (reference sequence). Between the trimmed V and J ends, which lost 3 bases and 9 bases, there was a span of 12 bases. The CDR3 sequence is CSARDRAVEQFF. In DNA form, the CDR3 reads TGCAGTGCTAGGGATAGGGCGGTTGAGCAGTTCTTC.

Regarding this clonotype: A junction end diverges from the germline sequence, so it may reflect a read error. The chain carries TRBV6-5 and TRBJ2-3, with 11 bases fitting TRBD1. This CDR3 comprises 15 residues. Germline CDR1 reads MNHEY; CDR2 reads SVGAGI. This CDR3 reads CTSSRTGGRSDTQYF. The CDR3 bases are TGTACCAGCAGCCGGACAGGGGGCCGGTCAGATACGCAGTATTTT.

This clonotype was picked up a small number of times. This chain joins TRBV27 and TRBJ2-7; D is unresolved. V was pared by 9 bases and J by 0 bases, with 15 bases between. This CDR3 has 14 residues. Germline V CDR1 and CDR2: MNHEY, SMNVEV (reference sequence). As DNA, the CDR3 is TGTGCCAGTAAACCTTGGGTAAGCTCCTACGAGCAGTACTTC. It yields the protein CASKPWVSSYEQYF.

The V call is TRBV5-5, the J call TRBJ1-1, with no clear D. Looked up from germline, CDR1 is SGHKS and CDR2 is YYEKEE (reference sequence). Trimming pared 1 base from V and 1 base from J, leaving 5 bases between. The CDR3 is 13 amino acids. The chain's CDR3 is CASSLISNTEAFF. CDR3 coding DNA: TGTGCCAGCAGCTTGATATCGAACACTGAAGCTTTCTTT.

The CDR3 is CASSLRQYIAIENIQYF. For the CDR3, the DNA is TGTGCCAGCAGCTTGAGACAGTACATAGCCATCGAAAACATTCAGTACTTC. The genes are TRBV5-6 and TRBJ2-4, with D maybe TRBD1 (5 bases). V was clipped by 1 base and J by 5 bases, with 19 bases between them. The germline CDR1 and CDR2 sequences are SGHDT and YYEEEE. The length of the CDR3 is 17 residues.

The chain carries TRBV24-1 and TRBJ1-2, with TRBD1 matching over 10 bases. Germline V gives CDR1 KGHDR, CDR2 SFDVKD. The J segment lost 4 bases and the V segment lost 3 bases, leaving 7 bases of the junction unmatched. This CDR3 is 16 amino acids long. CDR3 residues: CATSDPGTGEVYGYTF. CDR3 in DNA: TGTGCCACCAGTGATCCCGGGACAGGGGAAGTCTATGGCTACACCTTC.

This clonotype was observed a few times. The chain couples TRBV6-5 to TRBJ2-3, with 11 bases identical to TRBD1. This CDR3 has 15 residues. In germline, CDR1 is MNHEY, CDR2 SVGAGI. V shed 5 bases, J shed 5 bases, and the junction held 6 bases outside the gene matches. The DNA for the CDR3 is TGTGCCAGCAGTGCCGGGACAGGGGGGCGAGATACGCAGTATTTT. As protein: CASSAGTGGRDTQYF.

The chain employs TRBV4-1 and TRBJ2-2, with D unclear. CDR3 length: 13 residues. CDR1 is MGHRA, CDR2 YSYEKL, per germline. V gave up 0 bases and J gave up 5 bases, with 4 bases separating them. CDR3: CASSQEMTGELFF. DNA of the CDR3: TGCGCCAGCAGCCAAGAGATGACCGGGGAGCTGTTTTTT.

The gene calls are TRBV27 and TRBJ2-1; the D gene is possibly TRBD2 (6 bases). Germline lookup yields CDR1 MNHEY and CDR2 SMNVEV (reference sequence). Trimming cost V 5 bases and J 8 bases, with 16 bases left between them. The CDR3 runs 14 residues. The CDR3 DNA reads as TGTGCCAGCAGTCCACGGCGGGACGGGGATGAGCAGTTCTTC. Protein: CASSPRRDGDEQFF.

The chain carries TRBV10-3 and TRBJ2-2, with 9 bases matching TRBD1. V was clipped by 6 bases and J by 2 bases; unmatched bases: 10. This CDR3 is built from 17 residues. Germline V CDR1 and CDR2: ENHRY, SYGVKD. In nucleotides, the CDR3 is TGTGCCATCAGGAGCCGGACAGGGGCAAACAACACCGGGGAGCTGTTTTTT. Translating gives CAIRSRTGANNTGELFF.

In this sample, this clonotype turned up many times. V and J are TRBV4-1 and TRBJ2-7, with 10 bases matching TRBD1. The CDR3 spans 16 residues. Germline lookup yields CDR1 MGHRA and CDR2 YSYEKL. Unmatched junction bases numbered 5, after V lost 0 bases and J lost 3 bases. The CDR3: CASSQEGTGAFYEQYF. The CDR3 DNA is TGCGCCAGCAGCCAAGAGGGGACAGGGGCTTTCTACGAGCAGTACTTC.

The chain combines TRBV7-9 with TRBJ2-3; 7 positions agree with TRBD2. Germline CDR1 SEHNR, CDR2 FQNEAQ (reference sequence). Unmatched junction bases numbered 2, after V lost 0 bases and J lost 5 bases. The CDR3 sequence is 14 residues long. The chain's CDR3 is CASSLAGEGDTQYF. The DNA for the CDR3 is TGTGCCAGCAGCTTAGCCGGGGAGGGAGATACGCAGTATTTT. Using reference TRBV7-9 and TRBJ2-3 for the parts outside the CDR3, the full variable domain is DTGVSQNPRHKITKRGQNVTFRCDPISEHNRLYWYRQTLGQGPEFLTYFQNEAQLEKSRLLSDRFSAERPKGSFSTLEIQRTEQGDSAMYLCASSLAGEGDTQYFGPGTRLTVL.

The V call is TRBV5-5, the J call TRBJ2-1; 7 bases map to TRBD1. CDR1 and CDR2 (germline): SGHKS, YYEKEE (reference sequence). V was clipped by 5 bases and J by 3 bases; unmatched bases: 11. The CDR3 loop spans 16 amino acids. The CDR3 here is CASRPTGTDVYNEQFF. DNA of the CDR3: TGTGCCAGCAGACCCACCGGGACAGACGTCTACAATGAGCAGTTCTTC.

There are a few counts of this clonotype. The chain couples TRBV2 to TRBJ2-7; D is unresolved. The DNA end is more similar to TRBJ2-5, so the J call may be wrong. The CDR3 has 10 residues. CDR1 and CDR2 (germline): SNHLY, FYNNEI. The CDR3 DNA follows: TGTGCCAGCAGGACGCAGACCCAGTACTTC. This encodes CASRTQTQYF.

As DNA, the CDR3 is TGTGCCAGCAGCCAAACCCCGGGACTAGCACAAGAGACCCAGTACTTC. It encodes CASSQTPGLAQETQYF. The rearrangement joins TRBV7-9 to TRBJ2-5; 9 positions agree with TRBD2. From germline, CDR1 is SEHNR and CDR2 FQNEAQ (reference sequence). The CDR3 contains 16 residues. V was clipped by 5 bases and J by 2 bases; unmatched bases: 9.